This T cell receptor (beta chain) was recorded in a study of blood T cell repertoires in COVID-19. Study-level information: Acute and convalescent COVID-19 specimens originated in the United States, Italy and Spain.

Cohort 3 donors counted as recovered after two negative PCRs, clearance, or resolved symptoms. Only in-frame clones appear in the TCRdb table, and some are missing; sequencing was by immunoSEQ multiplex PCR. The sample records around 400,000 clones, around four fifths being singletons. This clone was found once. With 8 bases removed from V and 8 bases from J, the gap between germline ends came to 13 bases. The V gene's germline CDR1 is SNHLY and CDR2 FYNNEI. The CDR3 has 13 amino acids. This chain connects TRBV2 to TRBJ1-6, with D maybe TRBD1 (6 bases). The sequencing input was PBMCs or T cells enriched from blood (not recorded which). This sequence originates from a woman aged 50 to 65 who had recovered from COVID-19. Written as DNA, the CDR3 is TGTGCCAGCCGCCGGGACAAAGATTCACCCCTCCACTTT. This translates into CASRRDKDSPLHF.